This T cell receptor (beta chain) was found in a study of cytomegalovirus exposure and HLA in healthy donors (dated by TCRdb to the late 2010s). Concerning the study at large: According to an earlier analysis of a few hundred of the donors, about 170 million T cells yielded over 100 million unique TCR beta sequences and less than 300 Gb of sequence data. An earlier analysis of several hundred of the donors applied high-throughput TCR beta sequencing to assess whether each TCR beta V gene segment acted as functional or pseudogenic. In the later analysis, no new phenotypic data were used to find candidate immune exposures; instead, reliance was placed on TCR beta sequences and their occurrence across donors. The study profiled the T cell repertoires of hundreds of subjects by immunosequencing and related them to cytomegalovirus serostatus. About 280 gigabases of sequencing data and around 85 million unique TCR sequences made up an early release that covered approximately 620 HLA-typed donors. Four or five DR-DQ haplotypes were handled as single units for association and clustering because linkage in the cohort was strong. All discovery cohort repertoires had been generated using a single sequencing platform. Among the roughly 400 genotyped donors, approximately 77% belonged to the genetic ancestry cluster associated with self-reported Caucasian donors. Donor age, sex, ethnicity and CMV serostatus were compiled together with the repertoire data. The number of typed donors differed by locus: 629-630 for A, B, C, DRB1 and DQB1; approximately 540 for DQA1; over 600 for DPA1; and 450 to 480 for DPB1. To study patterns of TCR occurrence, a later analysis re-analyzed previously published TCR beta repertoires from around 700 donors and added high-resolution HLA genotyping. On average, over 200,000 unique TCR beta nucleotide sequences were sequenced per donor among about 400 genotyped donors of the cohort, with 15% to 20% of those sequences being non-productive. HLA typing included class I and class II loci at four-digit resolution. In a later genetic analysis, genome-wide SNP genotypes for about 65% of the roughly 700 donors were used, and that subset was treated as a discovery cohort. A separate validation cohort of 90 to 150 different subjects was used in addition to the roughly 700-subject first cohort. The study aimed to test whether cataloging public T cell receptors could reveal signatures of past pathogen exposure. To predict cytomegalovirus infection status, the study brought together high-throughput TCR immunosequencing, statistical association of individual TCRs with disease status, and machine learning.

About this clone: The specificity of this receptor is unknown. Within one base of it there is no much larger clone, and no base qualities were kept.

The junction carries 15 bases between V and J, which are trimmed by 8 bases and 3 bases respectively. CDR1 and CDR2 are drawn from the germline V gene: MNHNS, SASEGT. The CDR3 numbers 14 residues from cysteine through phenylalanine. Of all the DNA, just the CDR3 is kept, 42 bases in frame from base 1. Library preparation employed the immunoSEQ multiplex PCR assay. For the multiplex PCR, a mixture combining 60 forward primers for TCR Vbeta segments and 13 reverse primers for TCR Jbeta segments was used. The CDR3 region of rearranged TCR beta genes was amplified from genomic DNA by a multiplex PCR assay. The Illumina HiSeq System was used to sequence the amplified TCR beta libraries as 87-base-pair reads. On the study's bioinformatics: A later analysis tallied roughly 78 million unique TCR beta chains across the 666 repertoires, and approximately 12 million of those chains were shared by two or more donors. To remove PCR and sequencing errors, raw reads were error-corrected and collapsed into unique sequences using a nearest-neighbor algorithm that merged closely related sequences. To assign V, D and J gene segments, CDR3 sequences were aligned to IMGT reference sequences. For a sequence to be retained, at least a six-nucleotide match to both a V gene segment and a J gene segment was required. Rearrangements were called productive when the CDR3 lacked stop codons and stayed in frame with V and J; all others were non-productive. CDR3 was defined by IMGT convention, running from the second conserved V-encoded cysteine to the conserved J-encoded phenylalanine. The earlier analysis of 450 to 750 of the donors excluded any sequence lacking an unambiguous match to a single V gene segment. An earlier analysis of fewer than 750 of the donors called V segments functional above 56.7% productive rearrangements and segregating when the between-donor standard deviation exceeded 5%. A statistical classification framework was built to diagnose cytomegalovirus status from the catalog of TCR beta chain sequences. In a later analysis, TCR nucleotide sequences were compared against IMGT/GENE-DB human TR gene sequences so that V and J genes could be assigned. Using the TCRdist pipeline, a later analysis assigned CDR3 sequences along with most-parsimonious VDJ recombination scenarios. A later analysis defined each TCR beta chain by its CDR3 amino acid sequence plus V-gene family, and excluded reads lacking a unique V-gene family. In a later analysis, nearly 600 highly shared, low-generation-probability nucleotide sequences were removed to address suspected cross-contamination and a sequencing artifact. In a later analysis, a clonal expansion index for each public chain was calculated from normalized within-repertoire ranks of inferred template counts. In a later analysis, generation probabilities were computed using a VDJ recombination model fitted to out-of-frame rearrangements, and the results were checked against IGoR. A later analysis scored TCR-TCR, TCR-HLA and TCR-CMV co-occurrence with hypergeometric tests, applying a repertoire-size bias correction to TCR pairs. A later analysis estimated false discovery rates by permuting HLA or CMV assignments 20 times. In a later analysis, co-occurring TCRs were grouped using DBSCAN, and TCRdist sequence similarity was added for clustering within HLA-allele-positive subsets. For co-occurrence clustering, repertoires with fewer than 30,000 or more than 120,000 public chains were excluded, along with roughly 5 repertoires with anomalous nucleotide sharing. This immuneACCESS table, as held by TCRdb, lists in-frame sequences with V and J called but not all clones. Of the missing ones, under half trace to an unresolved V gene in checked studies; the others have no known cause. V and J calls and clone size are as listed in that table; D and trimming were resolved from the DNA. This sample comprises under 200,000 clones, 80% to 85% of them detected only once. Together, the top ten hold around 1.9% of the sample.

Study-wide findings and limitations: In a later genetic analysis, a missense DCLRE1C variant was associated with V-gene and J-gene trimming of TCR beta chains, and the association was replicated in an independent cohort. Because some donors lacked HLA typing at each locus, the association tests relied only on the typed subset. An earlier analysis of around 600 of the donors showed that most TCR beta V segments appeared in productive rearrangements either about 90% or about 30% of the time, which broadly matched IMGT annotations. Across donors, most TCR sequences were observed very rarely, whereas some public TCRs were present in many individuals. Specific HLA alleles were associated with some 15,000 TCR beta sequences at a false discovery rate of 0.05 in a later analysis. Several of the top co-occurrence clusters appeared to be linked to parvovirus B19, influenza, CMV and Epstein-Barr virus, according to a later analysis. The study listed approximately 150 TCR beta chains as associated with cytomegalovirus. In a later analysis, HLA-associated TCR beta chains were found to be more clonally expanded and to have lower generation probabilities than equally common non-associated chains. Most CMV-associated TCR beta chains appeared to be HLA-restricted in a later analysis, and the HLA associations seemed to be driven largely by CMV exposure. CMV serostatus was the only immune exposure information available for the cohort. In a later analysis, TCR association rates were found to vary across HLA loci, with the most associated TCRs seen for DRB1 alleles and the fewest for HLA-C alleles. About 17 rarely observed V segments, including chromosome 9 orphons, were excluded from the earlier analysis of a few hundred of the donors because counts were too low. Assigning TCR associations to individual alleles was difficult when HLA alleles, especially DR and DQ, strongly co-occurred. The sequencing pipeline was judged likely to have produced a cluster of highly shared sequence variants as a technical artifact. Correlated functional status among segregating V segments might be attributable to linkage disequilibrium, but an unknown experimental factor could not be ruled out. The presence/absence analyses assumed that sequencing depth was roughly uniform across donors, and that assumption may not be true. A further reported finding was that TCR beta sequences accurately predicted the HLA-A and HLA-B alleles for most subjects in the first cohort. Three of the identified cytomegalovirus-associated TCR beta chains were confirmed in vitro to be specific for cytomegalovirus antigens. Compared with the roughly 700-donor mean, donors in an Asian-associated ancestry cluster had fewer N-insertions in productive TCRs, according to a later genetic analysis. Some IMGT-functional V segments, including TRBV6-2 and TRBV6-3, could not be distinguished by the 87-base-pair reads and were therefore excluded. The authors suggested that the approach could potentially be generalized to other disease states and immunological phenotypes. Cytomegalovirus status was reported to be diagnosed by the classifier with high specificity and sensitivity in both the original and validation cohorts. The cohort was sequenced for TCR beta chains only, and without alpha or paired-chain data the features that could be detected were limited.

The cohort consisted of hundreds of healthy bone marrow donors. All cohort members were sampled while nominally healthy, although unrecorded immune exposures were likely present. The donor was CMV seronegative and was included in the group of 352 seronegative cohort members. A peripheral blood sample was provided by each donor, and peripheral blood mononuclear cells were used for TCR beta sequencing. The Qiagen DNeasy Blood Extraction Kit was used to extract genomic DNA from the blood cell samples. The material sequenced was PBMCs. This chain is built from TRBV6-1 and TRBJ2-3; the D region possibly corresponds to TRBD2 (8 bases align). The receptor's source is a man younger than 35 in good health and CMV-seronegative. The DNA is TGTGCCAGCGATAGCGGGACAGAGACAGATACGCAGTATTTT. Its translation is CASDSGTETDTQYF.